What follows is one T cell receptor beta chain and its context. V shed 10 bases and J shed 6 bases, with 21 bases lying between them. Germline V gives CDR1 MDHEN, CDR2 SYDVKM. The CDR3 extends over 14 amino acids. This entry is derived from a study of cytomegalovirus exposure and HLA in healthy donors. The PCR was carried out with 60 Vbeta primers and 13 Jbeta primers. Only in-frame clones appear in the TCRdb table, and some are missing; sequencing was by immunoSEQ multiplex PCR. The sample consists of some 140,000 clones, 70% to 80% of them appearing once. V usage is TRBV28 and J usage is TRBJ1-2; tentative D call: TRBD1 (6 bases). Sequencing was carried out using PBMCs. The clonotype was recovered from a female donor in good health and CMV-seronegative. The CDR3 bases are TGTGCCAACACCCTGGGGGGGGCGGTCGATGGCTACACCTTC. Amino acid sequence: CANTLGGAVDGYTF.